This TCR beta chain was recovered during a study of cytomegalovirus exposure and HLA in healthy donors. This CDR3 has 16 amino acids. Germline lookup yields CDR1 SGDLS and CDR2 YYNGEE. Germline trimming cut 2 bases from V and 4 bases from J; bases unmatched to any gene: 2. For this clone: Its antigen is still unknown. This CDR3 is also generated by other DNA sequences in the sample.

Findings and caveats of the study: Three chains tied to CMV proved CMV antigen-specific in vitro. Most sequenced TCRs were rare (though some public TCRs occurred in many donors).

The donors were in the approximately 110-subject validation cohort; that cohort was separate from the roughly 730-subject first cohort. Generated by immunoSEQ multiplex PCR, the TCRdb table keeps only in-frame clones and is missing some. The repertoire consists of some 200,000 clones, with around nine tenths occurring once and the leading ten covering around 7.2%. Sequenced: PBMCs. The sequence was obtained from a man aged 30 to 39 in good health and CMV-seropositive. The chain has TRBV9 and TRBJ2-2; 13 positions match TRBD2. CDR3 sequence (DNA): TGTGCCAGCAGCGTCGGACTAGCGGGAGCCACCGGGGAGCTGTTTTTT. It encodes CASSVGLAGATGELFF.